This T cell receptor beta chain was captured in a study of blood T cell repertoires in COVID-19. Study-wide context: Sources were T cells, B-cell-depleted T cells, or PBMCs; the material itself was cDNA or gDNA.

CDR3 length equals 14 residues. Germline V gives CDR1 SGHRS, CDR2 YFSETQ. Trimming removed 4 bases from V and 4 bases from J, with 14 bases in between. Profiled with immunoSEQ multiplex PCR; TCRdb holds only in-frame clones, not every one. The sample shows 100,000 to 150,000 clones, 86% of them seen only once. Specimen: PBMCs or T cells enriched from blood (not recorded which). The chain employs TRBV5-1 and TRBJ1-2; D gene uncertain. The sequence came from a woman aged 50 to 60 who had recovered from COVID-19. CDR3 region: CASSNRQSGYGYTF. The CDR3 DNA reads as TGCGCCAGCAGCAATAGACAATCTGGCTATGGCTACACCTTC.